The sequence of this T cell receptor beta chain was determined in a study of cytomegalovirus exposure and HLA in healthy donors listed by TCRdb under 2017. Looking at the study overall: According to a later analysis, the roughly 120 validation repertoires were produced on the same platform as the 666 repertoires of the first cohort. The study aimed to test whether signatures of past pathogen exposure could be identified by cataloging public T cell receptors. Along with the roughly 670-subject first cohort, a separate validation cohort of about 110 different subjects was used. High-throughput TCR immunosequencing, statistical association of individual TCRs with disease status, and machine learning were combined to predict cytomegalovirus infection status.

The library came from the immunoSEQ multiplex PCR assay. As for the original processing: A statistical classification framework was developed to diagnose cytomegalovirus status using the catalog of TCR beta chain sequences. Entries here come from immuneACCESS through TCRdb and include only in-frame sequences with V and J called. Some clones fail to appear in such tables; in the studies checked, an unresolved V gene covers under half of the shortfall, and the cause of the remainder is unknown. V, J and clone size were drawn from that table, and D and trimming were deduced from the DNA. The sample includes 71,000 or so clones, with roughly 93% observed a single time. The biggest ten clones account for roughly 1% of the sample. Worth noting for this clone: The specificity of this receptor is unknown. Base qualities are missing; no much larger clone stands one base away.

Points the paper makes about the study in general: The validation cohort had no HLA typing available for a later analysis, so co-occurrence within that cohort was assessed over all 120 or so repertoires. Across donors, most TCR sequences were observed very rarely, whereas some public TCRs were present in many individuals. Cytomegalovirus status was reported to be diagnosed by the classifier with high specificity and sensitivity in both the original and validation cohorts. The study listed 164 TCR beta chains as associated with cytomegalovirus. The authors suggested that the approach could potentially be generalized to other disease states and immunological phenotypes. In vitro tests confirmed that a few of the cytomegalovirus-associated TCR beta chains recognize cytomegalovirus antigens. In a later analysis, TCRs clustered in the first cohort were found to also tend to co-occur in the 120 or so validation repertoires, with approximately 95% of cluster scores above 0.

Separate from the roughly 630-subject first cohort, the validation cohort of some 130 subjects was the group to which the donors belonged. According to the germline V gene, CDR1 reads SGHRS and CDR2 reads YFSETQ. The germline ends are 13 bases apart after V is trimmed by 3 bases and J by 2 bases. There are 15 amino acids in the CDR3, from cysteine to phenylalanine inclusive. Kept here is only the CDR3 DNA, which spans 45 bases and is read in frame from base 1. The V gene is TRBV5-1 and the J gene is TRBJ2-3, with no confidently assigned D gene. The receptor's source is a woman younger than 35 in good health and CMV-seronegative. The sequencing input was PBMCs. The CDR3 protein is CASSSSTVPTDTQYF. The sequence in DNA is TGCGCCAGCAGCTCCTCGACTGTACCCACAGATACGCAGTATTTT.